The 20 T cell receptor beta chains below come from one sample, sequenced in a study of regulatory T cells in long-lasting Graves disease. Noted time point: newly diagnosed GD, antithyroid drugs for less than 3 months. From RNA extracted from PBMCs, the TCR library was made. To make TCR beta libraries, researchers used iRepertoire HTBI primers and Arm-PCR of CDR3 regions. TCRdb redid the calling of the multiplex PCR reads with MiXCR, one entry per CDR3 protein. The sample includes hundreds of thousands of distinct CDR3 sequences, about 15% of them seen just once. The sample was also linked to a second study, of T cells in Graves' hyperthyroidism and ophthalmopathy.

The sequenced sample was peripheral blood mononuclear cells (PBMCs), obtained at new diagnosis, from a patient treated with antithyroid drugs. The receptor set was obtained from a man aged 18 to 30 with Graves disease.

Remarks on this clonotype: This may be a read error, as it is one base from a much larger clone. The V gene is TRBV2, the J gene TRBJ1-2; D gene unclear. CDR1 and CDR2 from the germline V gene are SNHLY and FYNNEI. V lost 6 bases and J lost 3, with 14 bases in between. The CDR3 covers 14 residues. For the CDR3, the DNA is TGTGCCAGCAGGGATATGACTGCTGACTATGGCTACACCTTC. Translated: CASRDMTADYGYTF.

In the case of this clonotype: Because it lacks the conserved phenylalanine or tryptophan at the end, this CDR3 is likely a read error. The chain joins TRBV29-1 to TRBJ1-1; 8 bases map to TRBD1. Trimming removed 8 bases from V and 1 base from J; junction bases left unmatched: 6. Germline V gives CDR1 SQVTM, CDR2 ANQGSEA. The CDR3 loop spans 13 amino acids. CDR3 sequence: CSLRTGRNTEAFS. CDR3 DNA sequence: TGCAGCCTACGGACAGGGCGGAACACTGAAGCTTTCTCT.

Concerning this clonotype itself: Germline is not matched at one junction end, which may reflect a read error. The chain is built from TRBV30 and TRBJ2-1; the match to TRBD2 covers 8 bases. The germline CDR1 and CDR2 sequences are GTSNPN and SVGIG (reference sequence). The CDR3 covers 13 residues. The CDR3 nucleotides are TGTACCTGGGGGGGTAGCGGGGTCGGTGAGCAGTTCTTC. Amino acids: CTWGGSGVGEQFF.

V gene TRBV6-1 combines with J gene TRBJ2-7, with D possibly TRBD2 on 5 matching bases. Per the germline V gene, CDR1 is MNHNS and CDR2 is SASEGT. V gave up 6 bases and J gave up 3 bases, with 12 bases separating them. The CDR3 runs to 13 residues. The CDR3 sequence is CASRRGLVYEQYF. Here the CDR3 DNA reads TGTGCCAGCAGACGGGGTTTGGTCTACGAGCAGTACTTC.

The V gene is TRBV27, the J gene TRBJ2-1, with 8 bases that match TRBD2. Germline trimming cut 8 bases from V and 6 bases from J; bases unmatched to any gene: 15. The CDR3 covers 16 residues. Per germline, CDR1 MNHEY and CDR2 SMNVEV (reference sequence). The CDR3 loop is CASASVGREAVNEQFF. The CDR3 region has the DNA TGTGCCAGCGCCTCCGTAGGGCGGGAGGCGGTCAATGAGCAGTTCTTC.

The chain is built from TRBV11-2 and TRBJ1-4; no clear D. Germline values: CDR1 SGHAT, CDR2 FQNNGV. Trimming took off 1 base at V and 5 bases at J, with 11 bases between the two ends. The CDR3 has 15 amino acids. CDR3 in DNA: TGTGCCAGCAGCTTAGCGGGCAGGTCGAATGAAAAACTGTTTTTT. It is translated as CASSLAGRSNEKLFF.

This clonotype was detected a few times. The rearrangement uses TRBV20-1 and TRBJ2-7; 10 nucleotides agree with TRBD1. The CDR3 has 14 residues. V lost 6 bases and J lost 1; bases outside the gene matches: 6. Germline assignment: CDR1 DFQATT and CDR2 SNEGSKA (reference sequence). The CDR3 loop reads CSADRQGASYEQYF. The CDR3 DNA sequence: TGCAGTGCGGACCGACAGGGGGCTTCCTACGAGCAGTACTTC.

The genes are TRBV14 and TRBJ2-7; D is tentatively TRBD1 or TRBD2 (6 bases each). V lost 3 bases to trimming and J lost 1 base, with 16 bases between them. CDR3 size: 16 residues. Looked up from germline, CDR1 is SGHDN and CDR2 is FVKESK. The CDR3 spells CASSQLSGAGSYEQYF. The CDR3 nucleotides read TGTGCCAGCAGCCAGCTATCGGGGGCTGGTTCCTACGAGCAGTACTTC.

The gene calls are TRBV2 and TRBJ1-2; D gene ambiguous. The CDR3 has 15 residues. The V gene lost 2 bases and the J gene lost 8 bases, with 18 bases spanning the gap. The germline CDR1 and CDR2 sequences are SNHLY and FYNNEI. CDR3 region: CASSEKSGGPVGYTF. The CDR3 region has the DNA TGTGCCAGCAGTGAAAAGTCGGGCGGGCCGGTCGGCTACACCTTC.

This clonotype was observed a few times. The rearrangement uses TRBV6-2 or TRBV6-3 and TRBJ1-2, with 8 bases identical to TRBD1. J gave up 4 bases and V 2 bases, and 3 bases lay outside the gene matches. The CDR3 totals 14 residues. Germline values: CDR1 MNHEY, CDR2 SVGEGT. The CDR3 here is CASSYDRGTYGYTF. CDR3 in DNA: TGTGCCAGCAGTTACGACAGGGGTACCTATGGCTACACCTTC.

This clonotype occurred many times. Written as DNA, the CDR3 is TGTGCCAGCAGCTCCCGGACTAGCGGGACCCAAGAGACCCAGTACTTC. Amino acids: CASSSRTSGTQETQYF. This sequence joins TRBV7-9 and TRBJ2-5; TRBD2 matches 12 bases. The V segment lost 4 bases and the J segment 1 base; nucleotides outside the gene matches: 4. Per germline, CDR1 SEHNR and CDR2 FQNEAQ (reference sequence). CDR3 length equals 16 residues.

Notes on this clonotype: It may be a read error: a sequence one base away is much more abundant. The chain joins TRBV27 to TRBJ2-3; D perhaps matches TRBD2 (5 bases). V was trimmed by 6 bases and J by 5 bases, leaving 24 bases between them. Germline V gene lookup returns CDR1 MNHEY and CDR2 SMNVEV (reference sequence). This CDR3 has 17 amino acids. In nucleotides, the CDR3 is TGTGCCAGCAGGTCCCATTCGGGTGCTAGCTCTGGAGATACGCAGTATTTT. Amino acid sequence: CASRSHSGASSGDTQYF.

V and J are TRBV19 and TRBJ1-1, with 8 bases identical to TRBD1. The CDR3 has 15 amino acids. CDR1 and CDR2 (germline): LNHDA, SQIVND (reference sequence). V gave up 6 bases and J gave up 0 bases; unmatched junction bases: 6. CDR3 DNA: TGTGCCAGTAGCCTGACAGGGGCCCTGAACACTGAAGCTTTCTTT. Protein: CASSLTGALNTEAFF.

In its sample, this clonotype was seen a few times. This chain uses TRBV5-1 with TRBJ1-2, with D perhaps matching TRBD1 (6 bases). Germline CDR1 is SGHRS and CDR2 is YFSETQ. The CDR3 consists of 16 residues. Trimming left V 4 bases short and J 3 bases short, with 19 bases between. CDR3 in DNA: TGCGCCAGCAGCCCGGGTTTGGTCAGGGGAGACTATGGCTACACCTTC. Amino acid sequence: CASSPGLVRGDYGYTF.

As for this clonotype: This could be a read error, since a much larger clone is one nucleotide away. The chain has TRBV15 and TRBJ1-2, with 9 bases fitting TRBD1. CDR3 length equals 14 residues. CDR1 and CDR2 from the germline V gene are LNHNV and YYDKDF (reference sequence). CDR3 coding DNA: TGTGCCACCAGCAAAGGACAGGGGAAGTATGGCCACACCTTC. It is translated as CATSKGQGKYGHTF.

In regard to this clonotype: A much larger clone lies one base from this, so it may be a read error. The CDR3 carries no conserved terminal phenylalanine or tryptophan, so it likely arises from a read error. The rearrangement uses TRBV15 and TRBJ1-1, with a tentative D call TRBD1 (5 bases). CDR1 is LNHNV, CDR2 YYDKDF, per germline (reference sequence). The CDR3 has 15 amino acids. Trimming pared 0 bases from V and 4 bases from J, leaving 12 bases between. The CDR3, as DNA: TGTGCCACCAGCAGAGATGGCAGGGCGGGCACTGAAGCTTTCCTT. Amino acid sequence: CATSRDGRAGTEAFL.

This clonotype was seen only a few times. The rearrangement joins TRBV7-2 to TRBJ2-5; D call uncertain. The CDR3 length is 14 residues. The ends were cut back, 2 bases at V and 1 base at J, with 8 bases in the middle. In germline, CDR1 is SGHTA, CDR2 FQGNSA. Written as DNA, the CDR3 is TGTGCCAGCAGCTTACCCTCAATCCAAGAGACCCAGTACTTC. It translates to CASSLPSIQETQYF.

The CDR3 DNA reads TGTGCCACCAGCAGACGAGACCTCAGCAATCAGCCCCAGCATTTT. Protein product: CATSRRDLSNQPQHF. The V call is TRBV15, the J call TRBJ1-5; no clear D. The CDR3 sequence is 15 residues long. The germline V gene encodes CDR1 LNHNV and CDR2 YYDKDF (reference sequence). V lost 2 bases and J lost 1, with 9 bases in between.

Here the CDR3 DNA reads TGTGCCAGCAGCCCCGGCAGTTCCGTCTATGGCTACACCTTC. Amino acid sequence: CASSPGSSVYGYTF. This chain links TRBV28 with TRBJ1-2; no firm D call. Per germline, CDR1 MDHEN and CDR2 SYDVKM. The CDR3 consists of 14 residues. With 6 bases removed from V and 4 bases from J, the gap between germline ends came to 15 bases.

At least ten counts were recorded for this clonotype. J is TRBJ1-6 and V is TRBV5-1, with D perhaps TRBD1 (6 bases). This CDR3 spans 14 amino acids. Trimming stripped 3 bases from V and 5 bases from J, with 9 bases between. CDR1 and CDR2 (germline): SGHRS, YFSETQ. The CDR3 region is CASSWRGDNSPLHF. The CDR3, as DNA: TGCGCCAGCAGCTGGAGGGGGGATAATTCACCCCTCCACTTT.